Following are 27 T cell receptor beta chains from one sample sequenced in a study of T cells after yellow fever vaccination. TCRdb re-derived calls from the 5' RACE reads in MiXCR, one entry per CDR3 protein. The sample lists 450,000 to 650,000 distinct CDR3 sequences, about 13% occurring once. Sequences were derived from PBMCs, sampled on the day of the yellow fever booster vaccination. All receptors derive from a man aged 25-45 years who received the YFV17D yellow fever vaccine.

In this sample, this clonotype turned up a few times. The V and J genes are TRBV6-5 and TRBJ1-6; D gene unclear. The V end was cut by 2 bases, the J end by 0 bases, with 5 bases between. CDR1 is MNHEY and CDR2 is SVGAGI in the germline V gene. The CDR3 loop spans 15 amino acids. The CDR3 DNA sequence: TGTGCCAGCAGTTACAGCAGCTCCTATAATTCACCCCTCCACTTT. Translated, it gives CASSYSSSYNSPLHF.

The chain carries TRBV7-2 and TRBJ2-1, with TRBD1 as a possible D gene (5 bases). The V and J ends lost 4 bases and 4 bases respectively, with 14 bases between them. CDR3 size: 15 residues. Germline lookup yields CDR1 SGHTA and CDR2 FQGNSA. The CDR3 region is CASSWAGNRYNEQFF. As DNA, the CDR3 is TGTGCCAGCAGCTGGGCAGGGAATAGGTACAATGAGCAGTTCTTC.

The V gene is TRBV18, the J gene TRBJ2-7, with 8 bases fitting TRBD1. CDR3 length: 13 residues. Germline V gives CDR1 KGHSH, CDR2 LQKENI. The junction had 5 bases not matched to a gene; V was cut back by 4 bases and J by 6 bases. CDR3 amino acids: CASSLDTGGEQYF. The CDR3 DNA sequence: TGTGCCAGCTCACTCGACACAGGGGGCGAGCAGTACTTC.

The CDR3 reads CASSPGAAGVETQYF. In nucleotides, the CDR3 is TGTGCCAGCTCACCAGGAGCAGCGGGAGTGGAGACCCAGTACTTC. The chain couples TRBV18 to TRBJ2-5; 8 bases map to TRBD2. In germline, CDR1 is KGHSH, CDR2 LQKENI. This CDR3 is 15 amino acids long. The V gene end was trimmed by 2 bases and the J gene end by 5 bases; junction bases not matched to a gene: 7.

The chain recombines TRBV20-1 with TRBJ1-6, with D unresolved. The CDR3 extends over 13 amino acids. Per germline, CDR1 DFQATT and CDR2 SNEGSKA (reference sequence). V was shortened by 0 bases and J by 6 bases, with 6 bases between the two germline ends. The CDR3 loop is CSARDTANSPLHF. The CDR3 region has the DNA TGCAGTGCTAGAGACACAGCTAATTCACCCCTCCACTTT.

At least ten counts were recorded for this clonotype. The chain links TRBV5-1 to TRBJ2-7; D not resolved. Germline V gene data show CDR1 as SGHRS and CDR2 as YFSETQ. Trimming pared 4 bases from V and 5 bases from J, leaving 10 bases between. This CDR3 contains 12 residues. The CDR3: CASSPVGNEQYF. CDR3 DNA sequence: TGCGCCAGCAGCCCCGTTGGTAACGAGCAGTACTTC.

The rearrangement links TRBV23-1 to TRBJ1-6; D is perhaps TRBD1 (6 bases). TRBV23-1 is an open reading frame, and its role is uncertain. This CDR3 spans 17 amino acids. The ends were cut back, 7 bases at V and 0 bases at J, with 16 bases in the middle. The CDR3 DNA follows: TGCGCCAGCACCCCTCGGACAGCCTCCTCCTATAATTCACCCCTCCACTTT. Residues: CASTPRTASSYNSPLHF.

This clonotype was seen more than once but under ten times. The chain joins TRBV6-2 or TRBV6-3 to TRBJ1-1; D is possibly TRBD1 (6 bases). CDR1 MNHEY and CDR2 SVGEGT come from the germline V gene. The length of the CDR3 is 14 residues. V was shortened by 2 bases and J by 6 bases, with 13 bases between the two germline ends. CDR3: CASSYQGIVAEAFF. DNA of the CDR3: TGTGCCAGCAGTTACCAGGGGATTGTCGCTGAAGCTTTCTTT.

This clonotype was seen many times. This CDR3 reads CATSRDRSGLAGAYQETQYF. CDR3 DNA sequence: TGTGCCACCAGCAGAGATCGTTCCGGGCTAGCGGGAGCGTACCAAGAGACCCAGTACTTC. The chain recombines TRBV15 with TRBJ2-5, with 10 bases identical to TRBD2. The CDR3 is made up of 20 amino acids. Per germline, CDR1 LNHNV and CDR2 YYDKDF (reference sequence). V trimming: 0 bases; J trimming: 0 bases; junction bases outside the gene matches: 13.

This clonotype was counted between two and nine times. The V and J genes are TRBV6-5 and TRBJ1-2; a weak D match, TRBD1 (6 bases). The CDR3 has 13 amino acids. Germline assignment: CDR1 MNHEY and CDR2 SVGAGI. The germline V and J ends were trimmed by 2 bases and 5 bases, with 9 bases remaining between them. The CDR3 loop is CASSYDRGYGYTF. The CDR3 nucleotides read TGTGCCAGCAGTTACGATAGGGGGTATGGCTACACCTTC.

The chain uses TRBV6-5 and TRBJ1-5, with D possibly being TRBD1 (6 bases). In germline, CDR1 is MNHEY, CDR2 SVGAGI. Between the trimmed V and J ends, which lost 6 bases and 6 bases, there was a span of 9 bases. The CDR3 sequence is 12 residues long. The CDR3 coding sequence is TGTGCCAGCAGAACGGGGGCTCAGCCCCAGCATTTT. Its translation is CASRTGAQPQHF.

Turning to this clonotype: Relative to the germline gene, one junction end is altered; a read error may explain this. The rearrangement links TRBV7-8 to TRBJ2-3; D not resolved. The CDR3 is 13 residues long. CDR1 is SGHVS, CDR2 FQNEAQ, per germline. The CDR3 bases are TGTGCCAGCTGCTTAGTTTCAGTTGATACGCAGTATTTT. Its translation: CASCLVSVDTQYF.

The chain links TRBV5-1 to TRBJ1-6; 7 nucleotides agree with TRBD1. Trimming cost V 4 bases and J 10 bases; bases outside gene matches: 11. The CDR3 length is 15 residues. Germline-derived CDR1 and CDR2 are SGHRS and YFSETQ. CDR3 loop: CASSTSRDRESPLHF. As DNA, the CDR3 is TGCGCCAGCAGCACTTCCCGGGACAGAGAATCACCCCTCCACTTT.

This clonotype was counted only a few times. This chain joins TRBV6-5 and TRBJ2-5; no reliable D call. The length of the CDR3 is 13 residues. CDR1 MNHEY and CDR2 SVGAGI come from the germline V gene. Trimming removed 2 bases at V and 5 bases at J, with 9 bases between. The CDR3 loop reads CASSYGEMETQYF. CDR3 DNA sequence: TGTGCCAGCAGTTACGGAGAGATGGAGACCCAGTACTTC.

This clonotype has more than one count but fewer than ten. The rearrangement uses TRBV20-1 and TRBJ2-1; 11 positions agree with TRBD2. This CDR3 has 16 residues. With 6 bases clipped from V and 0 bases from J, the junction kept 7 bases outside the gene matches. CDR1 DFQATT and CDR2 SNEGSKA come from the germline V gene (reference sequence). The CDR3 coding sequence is TGCAGTGCACTAGCGGGAGTCTATGGCTCCTACAATGAGCAGTTCTTC. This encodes CSALAGVYGSYNEQFF.

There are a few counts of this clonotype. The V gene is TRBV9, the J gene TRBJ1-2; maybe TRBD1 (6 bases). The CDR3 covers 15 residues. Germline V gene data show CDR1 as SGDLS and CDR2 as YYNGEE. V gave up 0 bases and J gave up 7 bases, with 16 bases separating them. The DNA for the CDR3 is TGTGCCAGCAGCGTAGCCCAGGGGAGGTCCTCTGGCTACACCTTC. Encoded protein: CASSVAQGRSSGYTF.

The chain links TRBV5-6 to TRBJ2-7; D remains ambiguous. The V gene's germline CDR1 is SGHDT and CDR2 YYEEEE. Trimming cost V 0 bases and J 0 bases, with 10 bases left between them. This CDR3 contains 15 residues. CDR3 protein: CASSLAPISSYEQYF. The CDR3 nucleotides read TGTGCCAGCAGCTTGGCACCAATCAGCTCCTACGAGCAGTACTTC.

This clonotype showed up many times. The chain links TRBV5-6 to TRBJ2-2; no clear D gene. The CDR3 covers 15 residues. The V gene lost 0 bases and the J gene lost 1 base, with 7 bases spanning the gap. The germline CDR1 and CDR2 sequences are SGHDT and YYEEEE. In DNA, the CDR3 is TGTGCCAGCAGCTTGGGACACCAGAACACCGGGGAGCTGTTTTTT. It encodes CASSLGHQNTGELFF.

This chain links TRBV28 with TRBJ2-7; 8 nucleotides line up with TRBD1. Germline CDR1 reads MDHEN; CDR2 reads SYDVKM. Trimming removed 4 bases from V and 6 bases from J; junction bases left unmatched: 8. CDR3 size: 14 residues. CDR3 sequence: CASSSGDRPSEQYF. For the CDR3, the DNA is TGTGCCAGCAGTTCCGGGGACAGGCCATCCGAGCAGTACTTC.

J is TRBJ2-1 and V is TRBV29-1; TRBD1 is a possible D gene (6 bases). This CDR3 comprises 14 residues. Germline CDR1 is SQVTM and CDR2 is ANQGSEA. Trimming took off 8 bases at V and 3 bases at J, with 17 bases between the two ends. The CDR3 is CSTGTMGIYNEQFF. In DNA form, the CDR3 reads TGCAGCACAGGGACAATGGGAATCTACAATGAGCAGTTCTTC.

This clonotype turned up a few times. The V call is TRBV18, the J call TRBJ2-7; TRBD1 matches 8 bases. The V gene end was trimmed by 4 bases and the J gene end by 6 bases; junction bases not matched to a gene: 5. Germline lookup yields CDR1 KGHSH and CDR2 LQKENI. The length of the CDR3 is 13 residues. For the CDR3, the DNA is TGTGCCAGCTCACGCGACAGGGGATCCGAGCAGTACTTC. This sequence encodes CASSRDRGSEQYF. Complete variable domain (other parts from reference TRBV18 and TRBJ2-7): NAGVMQNPRHLVRRRGQEARLRCSPMKGHSHVYWYRQLPEEGLKFMVYLQKENIIDESGMPKERFSAEFPKEGPSILRIQQVVRGDSAAYFCASSRDRGSEQYFGPGTRLTVT.

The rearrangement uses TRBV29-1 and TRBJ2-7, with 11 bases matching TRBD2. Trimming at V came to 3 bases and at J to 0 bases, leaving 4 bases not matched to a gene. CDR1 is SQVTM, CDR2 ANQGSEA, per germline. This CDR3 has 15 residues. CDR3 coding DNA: TGCAGCGTTGAGGATACTAGCGGGAGCTCCTACGAGCAGTACTTC. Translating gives CSVEDTSGSSYEQYF.

The CDR3 nucleotides read TGTGCCAGCAGCGAGGACAGGGTTGGTGGAAACACCATATATTTT. This sequence encodes CASSEDRVGGNTIYF. The chain links TRBV7-2 to TRBJ1-3, with TRBD1 matching 8 bases. Germline-derived CDR1 and CDR2 are SGHTA and FQGNSA. J gave up 3 bases and V 5 bases, and 6 bases lay outside the gene matches. This CDR3 has 15 amino acids.

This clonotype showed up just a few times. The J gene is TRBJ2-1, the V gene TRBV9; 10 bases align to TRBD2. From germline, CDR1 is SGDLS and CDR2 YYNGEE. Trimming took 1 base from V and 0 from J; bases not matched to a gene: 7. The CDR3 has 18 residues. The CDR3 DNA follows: TGTGCCAGCAGCGTACGGACTAGCGGAATGGGCTCCTACAATGAGCAGTTCTTC. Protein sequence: CASSVRTSGMGSYNEQFF.

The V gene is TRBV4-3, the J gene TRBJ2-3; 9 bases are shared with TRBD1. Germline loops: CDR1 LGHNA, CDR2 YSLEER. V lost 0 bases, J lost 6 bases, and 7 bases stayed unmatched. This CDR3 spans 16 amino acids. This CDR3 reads CASSQDPDRGWDTQYF. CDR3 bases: TGCGCCAGCAGCCAAGATCCGGACAGGGGTTGGGATACGCAGTATTTT.

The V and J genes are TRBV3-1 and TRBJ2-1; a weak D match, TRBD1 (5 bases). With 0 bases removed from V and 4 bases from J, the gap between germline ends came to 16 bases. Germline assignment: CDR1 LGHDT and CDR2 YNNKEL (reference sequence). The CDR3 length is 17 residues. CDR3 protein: CASSQDLLGQAYNEQFF. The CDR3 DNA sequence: TGTGCCAGCAGCCAAGATCTATTGGGGCAGGCATACAATGAGCAGTTCTTC.

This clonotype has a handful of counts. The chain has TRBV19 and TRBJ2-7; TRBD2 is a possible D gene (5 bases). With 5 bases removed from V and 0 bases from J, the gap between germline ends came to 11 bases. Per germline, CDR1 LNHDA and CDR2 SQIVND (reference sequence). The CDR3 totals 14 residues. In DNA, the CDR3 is TGTGCCAGTAGTCAAGCGGTGAGCTCCTACGAGCAGTACTTC. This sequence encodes CASSQAVSSYEQYF.